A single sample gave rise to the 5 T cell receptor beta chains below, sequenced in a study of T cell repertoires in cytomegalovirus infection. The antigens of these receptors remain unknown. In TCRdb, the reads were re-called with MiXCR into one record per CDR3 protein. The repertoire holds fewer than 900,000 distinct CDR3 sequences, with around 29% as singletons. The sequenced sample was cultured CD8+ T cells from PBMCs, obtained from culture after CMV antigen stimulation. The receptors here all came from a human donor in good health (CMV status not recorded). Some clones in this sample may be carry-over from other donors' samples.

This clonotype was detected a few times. This CDR3 is CASALAYRGETDTQYF. CDR3 nucleotide sequence: TGTGCCAGCGCTCTTGCCTATCGCGGAGAGACAGATACGCAGTATTTT. The V gene is TRBV28, the J gene TRBJ2-3; D uncertain. CDR1 is MDHEN, CDR2 SYDVKM, per germline. The V and J ends lost 8 bases and 3 bases respectively, with 21 bases between them. The CDR3 covers 16 residues.

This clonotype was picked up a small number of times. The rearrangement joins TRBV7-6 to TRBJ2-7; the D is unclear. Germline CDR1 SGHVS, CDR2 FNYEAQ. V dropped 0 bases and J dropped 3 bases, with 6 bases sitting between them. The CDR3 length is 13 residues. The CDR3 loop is CASSLATFYEQYF. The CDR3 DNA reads TGTGCCAGCAGCTTAGCAACCTTCTACGAGCAGTACTTC.

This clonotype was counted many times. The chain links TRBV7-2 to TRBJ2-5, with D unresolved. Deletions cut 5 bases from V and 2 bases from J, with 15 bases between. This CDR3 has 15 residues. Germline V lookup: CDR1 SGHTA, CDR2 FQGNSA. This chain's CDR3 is CASSIIPTLQETQYF. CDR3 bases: TGTGCCAGCAGCATAATCCCGACACTGCAAGAGACCCAGTACTTC.

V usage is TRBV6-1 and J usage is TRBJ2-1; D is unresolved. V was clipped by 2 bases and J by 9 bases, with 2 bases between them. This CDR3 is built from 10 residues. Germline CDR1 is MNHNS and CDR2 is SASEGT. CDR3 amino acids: CASSEFEQFF. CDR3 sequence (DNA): TGTGCCAGCAGTGAATTTGAGCAGTTCTTC.

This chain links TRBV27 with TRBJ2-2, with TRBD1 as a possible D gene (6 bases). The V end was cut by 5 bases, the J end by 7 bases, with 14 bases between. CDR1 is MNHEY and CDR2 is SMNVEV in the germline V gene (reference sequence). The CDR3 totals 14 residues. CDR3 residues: CASSQWTAHGELFF. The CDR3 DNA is TGTGCCAGCAGTCAATGGACAGCCCACGGGGAGCTGTTTTTT.